This TCR beta chain was profiled in a study of blood T cell repertoires in COVID-19. Study summary: Material from acute and convalescent COVID-19 was sourced from the United States, Italy and Spain.

Authors' data handling: Estimated nucleated cell counts came from reference gene primer amplification. TCRdb's table, derived via immunoSEQ multiplex PCR, lists solely in-frame clones and lacks some. V, J and clone size are taken as reported in that table, and D and trimming were inferred from the DNA itself. The table has over 200,000 clones, more than 70% seen once; the top ten hold roughly 2.6%. V lost 10 bases and J lost 1, with 10 bases in between. CDR1 and CDR2 (germline): MDHEN, SYDVKM. The CDR3 is 12 residues long. The clonotype comes from a woman in her fifties or sixties with acute or convalescent COVID-19. Sequenced input: peripheral blood. The chain combines TRBV28 with TRBJ2-5, with a tentative D call TRBD2 (6 bases). The CDR3 region has the DNA TGTGCCACCGGGGGAATCCAAGAGACCCAGTACTTC. It yields the protein CATGGIQETQYF.